This T cell receptor (beta chain) was sequenced in a study of T cell responses to AZD1222 COVID-19 vaccine. Study outcomes and limitations: Clonal diversity was possibly underestimated, and white British individuals and females predominated among donors. Spike-specific TCR breadth and depth were elevated following two AZD1222 doses. Reports indicate that nearly half of spike-specific TCRs are directed at unmutated variant regions. Spike was spanned by vaccine-associated CD4 TCRs, which were dominant at 160-218 and 743-854.

Libraries were prepared by immunoSEQ multiplex PCR; TCRdb keeps only in-frame clonotypes and omits some of them. Of around 220,000 clones detected, approximately 94% appear once; the ten largest clones hold approximately 1.5%. Losses at the gene ends were 5 bases for V and 8 bases for J; bases not matched to a gene: 8. This CDR3 is built from 14 residues. CDR1 and CDR2 from the germline V gene are MNHNY and SVGAGI (reference sequence). With regard to this clone: As yet, its antigen is unknown.

The sequenced sample was peripheral blood, obtained 28 days after the second dose of the MenACWY control vaccine. The receptor was isolated from an adult who received the MenACWY meningococcal vaccine as a control. V and J are TRBV6-6 and TRBJ1-4; 7 positions agree with TRBD1. CDR3 amino acids: CASSQGGYGEKLFF. In nucleotides, the CDR3 is TGTGCCAGCAGTCAAGGGGGCTATGGGGAAAAACTGTTTTTT.